Listed here is a single T cell receptor (beta chain). The V end lost 5 bases, the J end lost 1 base, and 12 bases lay between the germline ends. CDR3 length: 15 amino acids. Per the germline V gene, CDR1 is MDHEN and CDR2 is SYDVKM. The data derive from a study of T cells of healthy individuals. TCRdb independently ran MiXCR on the 5' RACE reads; one entry per CDR3 protein. The sample records some 100,000 distinct CDR3 sequences, 17% being singletons. The rearrangement uses TRBV28 and TRBJ2-4; possibly TRBD1 or TRBD2 for D (5 bases each). The source is a human donor in good health. CDR3 bases: TGTGCCAGCAGTCGGTTGTGGGACGCCAAAAACATTCAGTACTTC. Translation: CASSRLWDAKNIQYF.